Following are 31 T cell receptor beta chains from one sample sequenced in a study of blood T cells in healthy people across ages. For the second PCR, which ran for about 6 to 11 cycles, a sample-barcoded 5' primer and a J-beta primer mix were used. One entry per CDR3 protein results from TCRdb running MiXCR on the 5' RACE reads. Seen here are about 1.6 million distinct CDR3 sequences, almost 35% observed once, and the top ten hold about 11%. What was sequenced was blood. All receptors come from a woman in her 30s in good health.

Only a few counts were recorded for this clonotype. V usage is TRBV29-1 and J usage is TRBJ2-1, with TRBD2 identical over 14 bases. This CDR3 spans 16 amino acids. Germline V lookup: CDR1 SQVTM, CDR2 ANQGSEA. Losses at the gene ends were 7 bases for V and 8 bases for J; bases not matched to a gene: 13. This chain's CDR3 is CSEVPLTSGRAYEQFF. For the CDR3, the DNA is TGCAGCGAAGTCCCCTTGACTAGCGGGAGGGCCTATGAGCAGTTCTTC.

This CDR3 reads CSARGAGSKNIQYF. In DNA form, the CDR3 reads TGCAGTGCTAGAGGAGCGGGCAGTAAAAACATTCAGTACTTC. The chain couples TRBV20-1 to TRBJ2-4; tentative D call: TRBD2 (6 bases). Trimming shortened V by 1 base and J by 4 bases, and 11 bases separated the two germline ends. CDR1 is DFQATT and CDR2 is SNEGSKA in the germline V gene (reference sequence). The CDR3 has 14 residues.

This clonotype was recorded at least ten times. The V call is TRBV7-2, the J call TRBJ1-1; D may be TRBD1 (6 bases). Trimming removed 5 bases from V and 4 bases from J, with 11 bases in between. This CDR3 spans 13 amino acids. Germline CDR1 SGHTA, CDR2 FQGNSA. DNA for the CDR3: TGTGCCAGCAGCCTTACAGGGCCCACTGAAGCTTTCTTT. Protein product: CASSLTGPTEAFF.

This clonotype was seen at least ten times. The V call is TRBV7-9, the J call TRBJ2-5; D is uncertain. CDR1 SEHNR and CDR2 FQNEAQ come from the germline V gene (reference sequence). V lost 10 bases, J lost 3 bases, and 12 bases lay in between. This CDR3 has 12 residues. CDR3 nucleotides: TGTGCCACCGAGCTCCGGGAAGAGACCCAGTACTTC. It codes for CATELREETQYF.

There are many counts of this clonotype. Written as DNA, the CDR3 is TGTGCCAGCAGCGAAAGGCGTTTTGGCGTTGAGCAGTTCTTC. Its protein is CASSERRFGVEQFF. The V gene is TRBV3-1, the J gene TRBJ2-1; D call uncertain. This CDR3 contains 14 residues. The V end lost 5 bases, the J end lost 9 bases, and 17 bases lay between the germline ends. Germline lookup yields CDR1 LGHDT and CDR2 YNNKEL (reference sequence).

As concerns this clonotype: Relative to the germline gene, one junction end is altered; a read error may explain this. CDR3: CTSSLGGGGNEQFF. In DNA form, the CDR3 reads TGTACCAGCAGCTTAGGAGGGGGGGGGAATGAGCAGTTCTTC. The rearrangement joins TRBV7-7 to TRBJ2-1; a possible D gene is TRBD2 (7 bases). Germline assignment: CDR1 SSHAT and CDR2 FNYEAQ (reference sequence). The CDR3 has 14 amino acids.

In this sample, this clonotype turned up a few times. The chain has TRBV6-4 and TRBJ2-5; no clear D gene. The CDR3 length is 14 residues. V shed 2 bases and J shed 9 bases, with 16 bases lying between them. Per the germline V gene, CDR1 is MRHNA and CDR2 is SNTAGT. The CDR3 DNA is TGTGCCAGCAGTGACGAGGTTTGGGCGCCTCCCCAGTACTTC. Translating it yields CASSDEVWAPPQYF.

This chain connects TRBV10-3 to TRBJ1-2; D remains ambiguous. Germline V gene data show CDR1 as ENHRY and CDR2 as SYGVKD. The CDR3 contains 16 residues. Trimming cost V 6 bases and J 3 bases, with 20 bases left between them. CDR3 DNA sequence: TGTGCCATCAGCCCATCTTCACGGGATTTGGACTATGGCTACACCTTC. This codes for CAISPSSRDLDYGYTF.

This clonotype was seen ten or more times. The V gene is TRBV20-1, the J gene TRBJ2-7; 7 bases line up with TRBD1. The CDR3 consists of 14 residues. Trimming cost V 3 bases and J 6 bases; bases outside gene matches: 11. CDR1 and CDR2 (germline): DFQATT, SNEGSKA (reference sequence). Written as DNA, the CDR3 is TGCAGTGCTAGCAGGGGGACGGGCCCAAGCGAGCAGTACTTC. It translates to CSASRGTGPSEQYF.

V and J are TRBV6-4 and TRBJ2-3; D is uncertain. This CDR3 has 14 residues. The V gene's germline CDR1 is MRHNA and CDR2 SNTAGT. V lost 4 bases and J lost 1, with 9 bases in between. The CDR3 is CASSARSRTDTQYF. The CDR3 DNA is TGTGCCAGCAGTGCGCGAAGCCGCACAGATACGCAGTATTTT.

In its sample, this clonotype was seen a few times. The V and J genes are TRBV6-1 and TRBJ2-3; TRBD2 is a possible D gene (6 bases). Germline-derived CDR1 and CDR2 are MNHNS and SASEGT. Between the trimmed V and J ends, which lost 1 base and 4 bases, there was a span of 12 bases. The CDR3 runs to 15 residues. CDR3 bases: TGTGCCAGCAGTGAAGGGAGGAGGGTGGCAGATACGCAGTATTTT. This sequence encodes CASSEGRRVADTQYF.

The V call is TRBV7-2, the J call TRBJ2-5; 11 bases align to TRBD2. Germline CDR1 reads SGHTA; CDR2 reads FQGNSA. The CDR3 has 15 residues. J lost 5 bases, V lost 5 bases, and 7 bases had no gene match. Written as DNA, the CDR3 is TGTGCCAGCAGCATTAGCGGGAGGGCCGGGGAGACCCAGTACTTC. Its protein is CASSISGRAGETQYF.

Ten or more counts support this clonotype. The J gene is TRBJ2-5, the V gene TRBV6-2 or TRBV6-3; 7 positions agree with TRBD2. V was pared by 4 bases and J by 7 bases, with 3 bases of the junction left unmatched. Germline CDR1 and CDR2: MNHEY and SVGEGT. This CDR3 has 12 amino acids. CDR3 DNA sequence: TGTGCCAGCAGTTCCCCGGGAGGGACCCAGTACTTC. Its translation: CASSSPGGTQYF.

This clonotype showed up just a few times. V usage is TRBV7-6 and J usage is TRBJ2-1, with 7 bases matching TRBD2. CDR3 length: 13 residues. The germline V gene has CDR1 SGHVS and CDR2 FNYEAQ. The V segment lost 3 bases and the J segment 6 bases; nucleotides outside the gene matches: 2. In DNA, the CDR3 is TGTGCCAGCAGCTTTCGGACTAGCAATGAGCAGTTCTTC. This codes for CASSFRTSNEQFF. The full variable domain, its missing parts supplied by reference TRBV7-6 and TRBJ2-1, is GAGVSQSPRYKVTKRGQDVALRCDPISGHVSLYWYRQALGQGPEFLTYFNYEAQQDKSGLPNDRFSAERPEGSISTLTIQRTEQRDSAMYRCASSFRTSNEQFFGPGTRLTVL.

This chain links TRBV9 with TRBJ2-1; a weak D match, TRBD2 (6 bases). V was clipped by 3 bases and J by 5 bases, with 21 bases between them. Germline loops: CDR1 SGDLS, CDR2 YYNGEE. The CDR3 consists of 17 residues. The CDR3 nucleotides are TGTGCCAGCAGCGCACGCGGGGACCTCTTGGCTAACAATGAGCAGTTCTTC. Protein: CASSARGDLLANNEQFF.

This clonotype occurred a few times. The DNA of the CDR3 is TGTGCCAGCACCCAATCACTAGCGGGGTTTAGCACAGATACGCAGTATTTT. Its translation: CASTQSLAGFSTDTQYF. This sequence joins TRBV12-3 or TRBV12-4 and TRBJ2-3, with 10 bases matching TRBD2. V was pared by 7 bases and J by 0 bases, with 10 bases of the junction left unmatched. The CDR3 totals 17 residues.

This chain connects TRBV2 to TRBJ2-1; the match to TRBD2 covers 9 bases. The CDR3 extends over 18 amino acids. Germline CDR1 is SNHLY and CDR2 is FYNNEI. The J segment lost 7 bases and the V segment lost 2 bases, leaving 15 bases of the junction unmatched. CDR3 region: CASSEKPIAGAGWNEQFF. The CDR3 DNA is TGTGCCAGCAGTGAAAAGCCCATAGCGGGGGCGGGGTGGAATGAGCAGTTCTTC.

The chain joins TRBV6-5 to TRBJ1-2; TRBD1 might be the D (6 bases). The CDR3 runs 14 residues. From germline, CDR1 is MNHEY and CDR2 SVGAGI. V dropped 2 bases and J dropped 8 bases, with 15 bases sitting between them. The CDR3 region is CASSYKGGGWGYTF. Here the CDR3 DNA reads TGTGCCAGCAGTTACAAGGGGGGAGGATGGGGCTACACCTTC.

The chain uses TRBV5-1 and TRBJ2-1; no clear D gene. The germline gives CDR1 SGHRS, CDR2 YFSETQ. The CDR3 covers 14 residues. V was pared by 0 bases and J by 3 bases, with 7 bases between. CDR3 sequence: CASSLDVVYNEQFF. DNA of the CDR3: TGCGCCAGCAGCTTGGATGTAGTCTACAATGAGCAGTTCTTC.

The CDR3 loop is CASSKNTGCGYGYTF. DNA for the CDR3: TGTGCCAGCAGCAAGAACACGGGTTGCGGCTATGGCTACACCTTC. The rearrangement links TRBV21-1 to TRBJ1-2. TRBV21-1 is recorded as a pseudogene. CDR3 size: 15 residues.

The chain employs TRBV5-1 and TRBJ2-1; 14 bases are shared with TRBD2. The junction had 5 bases not matched to a gene; V was cut back by 3 bases and J by 6 bases. This CDR3 is 16 amino acids long. From germline, CDR1 is SGHRS and CDR2 YFSETQ. This CDR3 reads CASSSIGTSGGNEQFF. CDR3 coding DNA: TGCGCCAGCAGCTCCATAGGGACTAGCGGGGGCAATGAGCAGTTCTTC.

This clonotype was recorded a few times. DNA for the CDR3: TGCAGTGCTACGGTAATTGGGGACCAGATTTACAATGAGCAGTTCTTC. Its protein is CSATVIGDQIYNEQFF. The chain is built from TRBV20-1 and TRBJ2-1; D possibly uses TRBD1 or TRBD2 (5 bases each). The CDR3 is 16 amino acids. Germline loops: CDR1 DFQATT, CDR2 SNEGSKA (reference sequence). V lost 4 bases, J lost 4 bases, and 20 bases lay in between.

This clonotype was recorded many times. The J gene is TRBJ1-1, the V gene TRBV5-1, with D hard to call. The germline gives CDR1 SGHRS, CDR2 YFSETQ. V dropped 4 bases and J dropped 6 bases, with 19 bases sitting between them. The CDR3 consists of 15 residues. The CDR3 sequence: CASSQDAGLLSEAFF. The DNA of the CDR3 is TGCGCCAGCAGCCAGGACGCCGGACTTTTGTCTGAAGCTTTCTTT.

This chain uses TRBV6-6 with TRBJ1-5; D unclear. The CDR3 has 14 residues. CDR1 MNHNY and CDR2 SVGAGI come from the germline V gene (reference sequence). V was trimmed by 0 bases and J by 1 base, leaving 4 bases between them. The CDR3 nucleotides read TGTGCCAGCAGTTACTCGGTGAGCAATCAGCCCCAGCATTTT. Translation: CASSYSVSNQPQHF.

This chain links TRBV7-9 with TRBJ2-5; 7 bases are shared with TRBD1. J lost 4 bases, V lost 6 bases, and 5 bases had no gene match. The germline V gene encodes CDR1 SEHNR and CDR2 FQNEAQ (reference sequence). This CDR3 has 13 amino acids. CDR3 protein: CASRRRDRETQYF. Here the CDR3 DNA reads TGTGCCAGCAGACGCCGGGACAGAGAGACCCAGTACTTC. The whole variable domain, filled in from reference TRBV7-9 and TRBJ2-5, reads DTGVSQNPRHKITKRGQNVTFRCDPISEHNRLYWYRQTLGQGPEFLTYFQNEAQLEKSRLLSDRFSAERPKGSFSTLEIQRTEQGDSAMYLCASRRRDRETQYFGPGTRLLVL.

This clonotype has ten or more counts. This chain uses TRBV5-1 with TRBJ2-5; unclear D gene. The CDR3 has 14 residues. V lost 0 bases and J lost 5, with 11 bases in between. Germline assignment: CDR1 SGHRS and CDR2 YFSETQ. The CDR3 region is CASSLGQARETQYF. In DNA, the CDR3 is TGCGCCAGCAGCTTGGGGCAGGCCCGGGAGACCCAGTACTTC.

The J gene is TRBJ2-2, the V gene TRBV27; 9 positions match TRBD1. The ends lost 11 bases at V and 3 bases at J; junction bases unmatched: 10. The germline CDR1 and CDR2 sequences are MNHEY and SMNVEV (reference sequence). The CDR3 consists of 15 residues. The DNA of the CDR3 is TGTGCCTGCCGGGACAGGGATCTTGACACCGGGGAGCTGTTTTTT. It specifies CACRDRDLDTGELFF.

In this sample, this clonotype turned up a few times. The chain couples TRBV24-1 to TRBJ1-2, with D unresolved. Germline values: CDR1 KGHDR, CDR2 SFDVKD. Trimming took 6 bases from V and 4 from J, leaving 11 bases between them. The CDR3 consists of 13 residues. The CDR3 loop reads CATSRKGFYGYTF. The CDR3 nucleotides are TGTGCCACCAGTCGAAAGGGTTTCTATGGCTACACCTTC.

The chain couples TRBV7-9 to TRBJ1-6, with 9 bases identical to TRBD1. CDR3 length: 16 amino acids. Trimming removed 2 bases from V and 9 bases from J; junction bases left unmatched: 8. Germline V lookup: CDR1 SEHNR, CDR2 FQNEAQ (reference sequence). CDR3 bases: TGTGCCAGCAGCTTAACTGGGGGACAGGGTAGTTCACCCCTCCACTTT. Its translation: CASSLTGGQGSSPLHF.

This clonotype was counted only a few times. This chain connects TRBV4-2 to TRBJ2-7, with 7 bases aligning to TRBD2. CDR1 is LGHNA and CDR2 is YNFKEQ in the germline V gene. This CDR3 is 16 amino acids long. Trimming cost V 3 bases and J 3 bases; bases outside gene matches: 11. The CDR3 DNA reads as TGTGCCAGCAGCCAGGCAGCGGGACTAACCTTCTACGAGCAGTACTTC. Residues: CASSQAAGLTFYEQYF.

This clonotype was recorded only once. The chain combines TRBV27 with TRBJ1-1; D ambiguous. The CDR3 consists of 14 residues. The V end lost 0 bases, the J end lost 1 base, and 6 bases lay between the germline ends. CDR1 MNHEY and CDR2 SMNVEV come from the germline V gene (reference sequence). This chain's CDR3 is CASSLSRTNTEAFF. The DNA of the CDR3 is TGTGCCAGCAGTTTATCCCGGACGAACACTGAAGCTTTCTTT.